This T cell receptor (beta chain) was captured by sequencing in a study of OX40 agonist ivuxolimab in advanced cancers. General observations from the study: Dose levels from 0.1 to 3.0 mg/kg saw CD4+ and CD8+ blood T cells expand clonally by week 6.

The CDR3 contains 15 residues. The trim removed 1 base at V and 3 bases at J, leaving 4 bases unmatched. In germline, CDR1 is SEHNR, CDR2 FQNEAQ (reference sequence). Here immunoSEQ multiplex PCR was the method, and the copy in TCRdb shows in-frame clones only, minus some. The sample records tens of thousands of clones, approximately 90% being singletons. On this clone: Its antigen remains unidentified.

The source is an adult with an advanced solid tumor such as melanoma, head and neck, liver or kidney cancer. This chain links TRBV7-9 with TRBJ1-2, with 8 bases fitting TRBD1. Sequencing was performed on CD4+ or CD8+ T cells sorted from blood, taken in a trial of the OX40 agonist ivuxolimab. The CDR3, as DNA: TGTGCCAGCAGCTTAGGGACAGGGACCGACTATGGCTACACCTTC. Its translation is CASSLGTGTDYGYTF.